Here is one TCR beta chain with its context. The source of the sample is a study of OX40 agonist ivuxolimab in advanced cancers. Study at large: While on treatment, patients had intravenous ivuxolimab at 0.01 to 10 mg/kg every 2 weeks.

Sequenced by immunoSEQ multiplex PCR; TCRdb stores in-frame clones only, minus some. There are roughly 70,000 clones in the sample; about 87% occur only once, and roughly 0.5% lies in the top ten. Germline V gene data show CDR1 as MDHEN and CDR2 as SYDVKM. V lost 6 bases, J lost 3 bases, and 7 bases stayed unmatched. This CDR3 contains 15 residues. The sequence was collected from an adult with an advanced solid tumor such as melanoma, head and neck, liver or kidney cancer. Specimen: CD4+ or CD8+ T cells sorted from blood, collected in a trial of the OX40 agonist ivuxolimab. The V and J genes are TRBV28 and TRBJ1-4; 7 nucleotides agree with TRBD1. CDR3 loop: CASRPSGTANEKLFF. CDR3 DNA sequence: TGTGCCAGCAGACCCTCCGGGACAGCTAATGAAAAACTGTTTTTT.